These 21 T cell receptor beta chains came from one sample sequenced in a study of blood T cell repertoires in COVID-19. Clones were read by immunoSEQ multiplex PCR, and TCRdb kept only the in-frame ones, dropping some. The sample includes about 180,000 clones, 80% to 90% of them seen just once. The specimen sequenced was peripheral blood. The source is a human donor with active or convalescent COVID-19. The donor label of this sample is uncertain.

The chain carries TRBV5-1 and TRBJ2-3; 8 bases line up with TRBD2. The CDR3 is made up of 17 amino acids. After removal of 0 bases from V and 7 bases from J, the junction contained 13 bases not matched to a gene. Germline V CDR1 and CDR2: SGHRS, YFSETQ. CDR3 amino acids: CASSLGPTSGGVHTQYF. CDR3 bases: TGCGCCAGCAGCTTGGGGCCTACTAGCGGAGGTGTACATACGCAGTATTTT.

V and J are TRBV7-2 and TRBJ2-2; D is unclear. CDR1 is SGHTA and CDR2 is FQGNSA in the germline V gene. With 5 bases removed from V and 3 bases from J, the gap between germline ends came to 7 bases. CDR3 length: 13 amino acids. CDR3 DNA sequence: TGTGCCAGCAGCAGAGCGTACACCGGGGAGCTGTTTTTT. Translated, it gives CASSRAYTGELFF.

This chain links TRBV6-5 with TRBJ1-2, with 9 positions matching TRBD1. The CDR3 is made up of 13 amino acids. V gave up 8 bases and J gave up 5 bases; unmatched junction bases: 6. CDR1 and CDR2 (germline): MNHEY, SVGAGI. CDR3 residues: CASHRDRVYGYTF. CDR3 nucleotide sequence: TGTGCCAGCCACCGGGACAGGGTTTATGGCTACACCTTC.

The gene calls are TRBV5-6 and TRBJ2-1; TRBD1 might be the D (6 bases). The CDR3 is 16 amino acids. V lost 1 base to trimming and J lost 2 bases, with 13 bases between them. Germline V gene lookup returns CDR1 SGHDT and CDR2 YYEEEE. The CDR3 here is CASSLKGQGTYNEQFF. The CDR3 DNA is TGTGCCAGCAGCTTGAAAGGGCAGGGGACCTACAATGAGCAGTTCTTC.

The V call is TRBV6-5, the J call TRBJ1-1; no reliable D call. From germline, CDR1 is MNHEY and CDR2 SVGAGI. The CDR3 spans 14 residues. Trimming stripped 6 bases from V and 7 bases from J, with 18 bases between. CDR3 sequence reads: CASSRTTTAGEAFF. The CDR3 bases are TGTGCCAGCAGCCGCACCACGACTGCCGGTGAAGCTTTCTTT.

In this sample, this clone turned up many times. CDR3 region: CASSSRQGVGDTQYF. CDR3 sequence (DNA): TGTGCCAGCAGTTCCCGACAGGGGGTAGGGGATACGCAGTATTTT. The chain is built from TRBV6-5 and TRBJ2-3, with 9 bases aligning to TRBD1. V lost 4 bases to trimming and J lost 6 bases; unmatched junction nucleotides: 8. The CDR3 is 15 residues long. Germline assignment: CDR1 MNHEY and CDR2 SVGAGI.

This chain uses TRBV30 with TRBJ1-3; D is perhaps TRBD1 (5 bases). CDR1 and CDR2 (germline): GTSNPN, SVGIG (reference sequence). This CDR3 is 14 amino acids long. V was shortened by 3 bases and J by 3 bases, with 12 bases between the two germline ends. The CDR3 DNA reads as TGTGCCTGGAGGATTGGGGGAGGTGGAAACACCATATATTTT. Translating it yields CAWRIGGGGNTIYF. Full variable domain (rest looked up from reference TRBV30 and TRBJ1-3): SQTIHQWPATLVQPVGSPLSLECTVEGTSNPNLYWYRQAAGRGLQLLFYSVGIGQISSEVPQNLSASRPQDRQFILSSKKLLLSDSGFYLCAWRIGGGGNTIYFGEGSWLTVV.

The V call is TRBV7-9, the J call TRBJ2-3; D unclear. The CDR3 totals 16 residues. V was trimmed by 1 base and J by 0 bases, leaving 11 bases between them. The germline V gene encodes CDR1 SEHNR and CDR2 FQNEAQ (reference sequence). The CDR3 spells CASSLGYGSSTDTQYF. The CDR3 region has the DNA TGTGCCAGCAGCTTAGGTTACGGGTCCAGCACAGATACGCAGTATTTT.

This clone was seen more than once but under ten times. V is TRBV27 and J is TRBJ1-6, with D uncertain. V shed 7 bases and J shed 9 bases, with 16 bases lying between them. Per the germline V gene, CDR1 is MNHEY and CDR2 is SMNVEV (reference sequence). The CDR3 consists of 14 residues. This chain's CDR3 is CASNTTRSASPLHF. Written as DNA, the CDR3 is TGTGCCAGCAATACGACACGGTCGGCTTCACCCCTCCACTTT.

The gene calls are TRBV5-1 and TRBJ2-5; TRBD2 aligns across 8 bases. This CDR3 is 16 amino acids long. The ends lost 0 bases at V and 2 bases at J; junction bases unmatched: 6. Germline CDR1 reads SGHRS; CDR2 reads YFSETQ. The CDR3 nucleotides read TGCGCCAGCAGCTTGGCCGGGGTAGCGGGACAAGAGACCCAGTACTTC. This sequence encodes CASSLAGVAGQETQYF.

The chain carries TRBV12-3 or TRBV12-4 and TRBJ2-1; 12 bases map to TRBD2. V trimming: 8 bases; J trimming: 9 bases; junction bases outside the gene matches: 5. The CDR3 has 13 residues. CDR3 loop: CASGTSGGSEQFF. The CDR3 DNA reads TGTGCCAGCGGAACTAGCGGGGGGAGTGAGCAGTTCTTC.

The V and J genes are TRBV6-4 and TRBJ1-1; 9 bases agree with TRBD1. Germline V gives CDR1 MRHNA, CDR2 SNTAGT. Germline trimming cut 4 bases from V and 3 bases from J; bases unmatched to any gene: 6. The CDR3 runs 15 residues. Here the CDR3 DNA reads TGTGCCAGCAGTGCCAACAGGGGGCGCGACACTGAAGCTTTCTTT. Amino acids: CASSANRGRDTEAFF.

This chain uses TRBV9 with TRBJ2-5; D might be TRBD1 (6 bases). The CDR3 covers 14 residues. V lost 4 bases, J lost 3 bases, and 13 bases lay in between. CDR1 and CDR2 (germline): SGDLS, YYNGEE. CDR3 nucleotide sequence: TGTGCCAGCAGCCCCGAGGACAGTAAAGAGACCCAGTACTTC. Its protein is CASSPEDSKETQYF.

The chain recombines TRBV28 with TRBJ1-6; D gene unclear. V gave up 6 bases and J gave up 3 bases, with 9 bases separating them. The CDR3 spans 14 residues. The germline V gene has CDR1 MDHEN and CDR2 SYDVKM. As DNA, the CDR3 is TGTGCCAGCAGCCCGGGATTCTATAATTCACCCCTCCACTTT. This codes for CASSPGFYNSPLHF.

Only a few counts were recorded for this clone. This chain's CDR3 is CASSLYGQQVSPLHF. In nucleotides, the CDR3 is TGTGCCAGCAGTTTATATGGACAGCAGGTTTCACCCCTCCACTTT. V and J are TRBV28 and TRBJ1-6; weak D call: TRBD1 (6 bases). Between the trimmed V and J ends, which lost 1 base and 9 bases, there was a span of 13 bases. CDR1 and CDR2 (germline): MDHEN, SYDVKM. CDR3 length: 15 amino acids.

The chain uses TRBV28 and TRBJ1-1; D gene unclear. The V gene's germline CDR1 is MDHEN and CDR2 SYDVKM. The CDR3 has 11 residues. V was cut by 6 bases and J by 5 bases, with 7 bases left in between. The CDR3 DNA is TGTGCCAGCAGATGGAGAACTGAAGCTTTCTTT. It is translated as CASRWRTEAFF.

This clone was counted once. The rearrangement uses TRBV5-1 and TRBJ2-3, with 10 nucleotides matching TRBD1. The germline gives CDR1 SGHRS, CDR2 YFSETQ. V shed 4 bases, J shed 0 bases, and the junction held 5 bases outside the gene matches. The CDR3 spans 16 residues. The CDR3 spells CASSIPTGGSTDTQYF. In DNA, the CDR3 is TGCGCCAGCAGCATTCCGACAGGGGGCAGCACAGATACGCAGTATTTT.

V usage is TRBV5-1 and J usage is TRBJ2-3, with D possibly TRBD2 on 6 matching bases. Germline V gives CDR1 SGHRS, CDR2 YFSETQ. The CDR3 totals 16 residues. V was cut by 1 base and J by 0 bases, with 12 bases left in between. Here the CDR3 reads CASSLWGSGSTDTQYF. CDR3 coding DNA: TGCGCCAGCAGCTTGTGGGGAAGCGGGAGCACAGATACGCAGTATTTT. Complete variable domain (other parts from reference TRBV5-1 and TRBJ2-3): KAGVTQTPRYLIKTRGQQVTLSCSPISGHRSVSWYQQTPGQGLQFLFEYFSETQRNKGNFPGRFSGRQFSNSRSEMNVSTLELGDSALYLCASSLWGSGSTDTQYFGPGTRLTVL.

The chain joins TRBV20-1 to TRBJ2-7; D is possibly TRBD2 (7 bases). The ends were cut back, 3 bases at V and 3 bases at J, with 12 bases in the middle. CDR3 length: 13 amino acids. Per the germline V gene, CDR1 is DFQATT and CDR2 is SNEGSKA (reference sequence). This CDR3 reads CSASLGGHYEQYF. The CDR3 nucleotides are TGCAGTGCTAGTCTCGGGGGGCACTACGAGCAGTACTTC.

This clone was seen more than once but under ten times. This chain uses TRBV3-1 (or the pseudogene TRBV3-2) with TRBJ1-2; 10 bases agree with TRBD1. The CDR3 consists of 13 residues. Germline lookup yields CDR1 LGHDT and CDR2 YNNKEL (reference sequence). The trim removed 3 bases at V and 8 bases at J, leaving 3 bases unmatched. CDR3 amino acids: CASSQTGGKGYTF. CDR3 sequence (DNA): TGTGCCAGCAGCCAGACAGGGGGCAAGGGCTACACCTTC.

This rearrangement joins TRBV5-1 to TRBJ2-3; 7 bases are a match to TRBD2. The germline gives CDR1 SGHRS, CDR2 YFSETQ. The V segment lost 4 bases and the J segment 4 bases; nucleotides outside the gene matches: 12. The CDR3 is 16 residues long. Here the CDR3 DNA reads TGCGCCAGCAGCCCCACGCGGCGGGAGATCGCAGATACGCAGTATTTT. Protein product: CASSPTRREIADTQYF. Supplemented by reference TRBV5-1 and TRBJ2-3, the full variable domain reads KAGVTQTPRYLIKTRGQQVTLSCSPISGHRSVSWYQQTPGQGLQFLFEYFSETQRNKGNFPGRFSGRQFSNSRSEMNVSTLELGDSALYLCASSPTRREIADTQYFGPGTRLTVL.